This T cell receptor (beta chain) came from a study of blood T cell repertoires in COVID-19. On the study more broadly: The origin of the acute and convalescent COVID-19 samples was the United States, Italy and Spain. Sources were T cells, B-cell-depleted T cells, or PBMCs; the material itself was cDNA or gDNA.

This CDR3 region has 17 residues. Deletions cut 4 bases from V and 2 bases from J, with 20 bases between. The germline gives CDR1 SGHRS, CDR2 YFSETQ. Under the authors' procedure: How many nucleated cells were present was estimated from reference gene primer amplification. TCRdb keeps only in-frame clones here, not all; method: immunoSEQ multiplex PCR. V, J and clone size are taken as reported in that table, and D and trimming were inferred from the DNA itself. This sample carries roughly 45,000 clones, more than 70% of them seen once, and the ten largest clones take 5.5% to 7.5%. The chain has TRBV5-1 and TRBJ2-3; D possibly corresponds to TRBD1 (6 bases). This receptor was obtained from a woman aged 60 to 75 with acute or convalescent COVID-19. Input material: peripheral blood. In DNA form, the CDR3 reads TGCGCCAGCAGCGCGGACAGTTCCCTTACTAACACAGATACGCAGTATTTT. Translation: CASSADSSLTNTDTQYF.